This TCR beta chain was sequenced for a study of T cells in Graves' hyperthyroidism and ophthalmopathy. This clonotype was seen just once. Germline-derived CDR1 and CDR2 are GTSNPN and SVGIG (reference sequence). There are 13 residues in the CDR3. Trimming shortened V by 8 bases and J by 5 bases, and 13 bases separated the two germline ends. In making diagnoses, clinical symptoms, serum thyroxine and TRAb, thyroid ultrasound and orbital computed tomography were all used. The authors took PBMCs from roughly 10 ml fresh peripheral blood. The investigators amplified TCR beta CDR3 regions from RNA transcripts. The HTBI primer set served for first-round RT-PCR of the TCR CDR3. TCRdb reprocessed the multiplex PCR reads via MiXCR and lists one record per CDR3 protein. The sample includes approximately 600,000 distinct CDR3 sequences, less than 25% seen only once; the top ten take about 34%.

This TCR came from a man aged 25-45 years with Graves' ophthalmopathy. The source material was blood. The V gene is TRBV30, the J gene TRBJ1-6, with D possibly matching TRBD1 (5 bases). CDR3 region: CAGGPRHNSPLHF. The CDR3 DNA is TGTGCCGGGGGACCGAGACATAATTCACCCCTCCACTTT.